The 25 T cell receptor beta chains listed next were all sequenced from one sample in a study of blood T cell repertoires in COVID-19 (dated by TCRdb to about 2020). Library generation was performed with the immunoSEQ multiplex PCR assay. Here the immuneACCESS table is served through TCRdb, limited to in-frame sequences with V and J called. Missing clones are a known gap in these copies; in checked studies unresolved V genes cover under half, and the rest lacks a known reason. The sample table lists fewer than 250,000 clones, roughly 84% of them with a count of one. Together, the top ten hold less than 7% of the sample. Sequenced material: PBMCs or T cells enriched from blood (not recorded which). Receptors were obtained from a woman between 35 and 50 years old who had recovered from COVID-19.

The rearrangement joins TRBV5-4 to TRBJ2-1; tentative D call: TRBD2 (6 bases). Germline CDR1 is SGHNT and CDR2 is YYREEE (reference sequence). V lost 3 bases to trimming and J lost 15 bases, with 25 bases between them. The CDR3 contains 15 residues. DNA for the CDR3: TGTGCCAGCAGCTCGCGGGAAGACGCTGAGATGATGATGTTCTTC. Translating it yields CASSSREDAEMMMFF.

A single count supports this clone. The chain uses TRBV5-1 and TRBJ1-1; D is uncertain. Trimming took 0 bases from V and 0 from J, leaving 9 bases between them. The germline gives CDR1 SGHRS, CDR2 YFSETQ. The CDR3 totals 15 residues. DNA for the CDR3: TGCGCCAGCAGCTTGGCGGGGATTTTGAACACTGAAGCTTTCTTT. It codes for CASSLAGILNTEAFF.

This clone was detected a few times. The chain combines TRBV28 with TRBJ1-2, with 10 bases fitting TRBD1. The CDR3 length is 15 residues. V shed 11 bases and J 4 bases; nucleotides not matched to a gene: 13. The germline V gene has CDR1 MDHEN and CDR2 SYDVKM. This chain's CDR3 is CAARTGGFRAYGYTF. CDR3 in DNA: TGTGCCGCCCGGACAGGGGGGTTTAGGGCCTATGGCTACACCTTC.

The chain links TRBV2 to TRBJ2-7; D is unresolved. V gave up 1 base and J gave up 0 bases, with 13 bases separating them. This CDR3 spans 16 amino acids. Germline assignment: CDR1 SNHLY and CDR2 FYNNEI. The CDR3 DNA sequence: TGTGCCAGCAGTGAAGTTATACAAACACACTCCTACGAGCAGTACTTC. Translated, it gives CASSEVIQTHSYEQYF. The variable domain in full, with the rest retrieved from reference TRBV2 and TRBJ2-7, is EPEVTQTPSHQVTQMGQEVILRCVPISNHLYFYWYRQILGQKVEFLVSFYNNEISEKSEIFDDQFSVERPDGSNFTLKIRSTKLEDSAMYFCASSEVIQTHSYEQYFGPGTRLTVT.

The chain uses TRBV10-3 and TRBJ2-1, with 9 nucleotides matching TRBD1. The V and J ends lost 7 bases and 6 bases, in that order; junction bases with no gene match: 10. The CDR3 loop spans 15 amino acids. Germline CDR1 reads ENHRY; CDR2 reads SYGVKD. CDR3 DNA sequence: TGTGCCATCATTGACCGGGACAGGGCGGGCAATGAGCAGTTCTTC. As protein: CAIIDRDRAGNEQFF.

The rearrangement uses TRBV6-2 or TRBV6-3 and TRBJ2-3; 8 bases fit TRBD2. Per germline, CDR1 MNHEY and CDR2 SVGEGT. This CDR3 is built from 15 residues. Germline trimming cut 5 bases from V and 5 bases from J; bases unmatched to any gene: 9. In nucleotides, the CDR3 is TGTGCCAGCAGTACCATAGCGGGATCGGTAGATACGCAGTATTTT. Translating gives CASSTIAGSVDTQYF.

The rearrangement uses TRBV5-5 and TRBJ1-1, with D tentatively TRBD1 (5 bases). V was trimmed by 0 bases and J by 9 bases, leaving 9 bases between them. The CDR3 extends over 12 amino acids. Germline CDR1 and CDR2: SGHKS and YYEKEE (reference sequence). In DNA form, the CDR3 reads TGTGCCAGCAGCTTGGCTGACAGAAAAGCTTTCTTT. As protein: CASSLADRKAFF. The full variable domain, completed using reference TRBV5-5 and TRBJ1-1, is DAGVTQSPTHLIKTRGQQVTLRCSPISGHKSVSWYQQVLGQGPQFIFQYYEKEERGRGNFPDRFSARQFPNYSSELNVNALLLGDSALYLCASSLADRKAFFGQGTRLTVV.

The chain recombines TRBV9 with TRBJ2-1, with 11 bases identical to TRBD2. The V and J ends lost 3 bases and 10 bases, in that order; junction bases with no gene match: 3. From germline, CDR1 is SGDLS and CDR2 YYNGEE. The CDR3 loop spans 13 amino acids. CDR3 DNA sequence: TGTGCCAGCAGCGGACTAGCGGGAAGAGAGCAGTTCTTC. Translation: CASSGLAGREQFF.

This sequence joins TRBV27 and TRBJ2-1; 7 nucleotides line up with TRBD2. V lost 3 bases and J lost 2; bases outside the gene matches: 7. Germline V lookup: CDR1 MNHEY, CDR2 SMNVEV (reference sequence). The CDR3 loop spans 16 amino acids. CDR3 nucleotides: TGTGCCAGCAGTTTGGGGAGCGGGGCTACCTACAATGAGCAGTTCTTC. It codes for CASSLGSGATYNEQFF.

V usage is TRBV18 and J usage is TRBJ2-5, with 11 bases aligning to TRBD2. V lost 3 bases and J lost 4; bases outside the gene matches: 4. Germline V lookup: CDR1 KGHSH, CDR2 LQKENI. This CDR3 has 15 amino acids. The CDR3, as DNA: TGTGCCAGCTCACCCACTAGCGGGAGCCGAGAGACCCAGTACTTC. Amino acid sequence: CASSPTSGSRETQYF.

The V call is TRBV4-3, the J call TRBJ2-1, with D perhaps TRBD2 (6 bases). The V gene's germline CDR1 is LGHNA and CDR2 YSLEER. The CDR3 runs 17 residues. V gave up 0 bases and J gave up 6 bases, with 18 bases separating them. The CDR3 bases are TGCGCCAGCAGCCAAGATCTAGTGGCTAGCGATATCAATGAGCAGTTCTTC. Its protein is CASSQDLVASDINEQFF.

This clone has just one count. This chain uses TRBV5-1 with TRBJ2-2, with a tentative D call TRBD2 (5 bases). The V end was cut by 0 bases, the J end by 7 bases, with 13 bases between. This CDR3 spans 15 amino acids. The V gene's germline CDR1 is SGHRS and CDR2 YFSETQ. CDR3 protein: CASSLEFGEGGELFF. The CDR3 DNA is TGCGCCAGCAGCTTGGAGTTCGGGGAAGGCGGGGAGCTGTTTTTT.

The J gene is TRBJ2-7, the V gene TRBV28; 9 nucleotides match TRBD1. Per the germline V gene, CDR1 is MDHEN and CDR2 is SYDVKM. The CDR3 is 14 amino acids. Trimming at V came to 7 bases and at J to 5 bases, leaving 9 bases not matched to a gene. The CDR3 here is CASNSMGQGHEQYF. For the CDR3, the DNA is TGTGCCAGCAACTCTATGGGACAGGGACACGAGCAGTACTTC.

This sequence joins TRBV6-5 and TRBJ2-2, with TRBD2 identical over 7 bases. Germline trimming cut 5 bases from V and 3 bases from J; bases unmatched to any gene: 3. The CDR3 sequence is 14 residues long. From germline, CDR1 is MNHEY and CDR2 SVGAGI. The CDR3 sequence: CASSLAEYTGELFF. CDR3 bases: TGTGCCAGCAGTCTAGCGGAATACACCGGGGAGCTGTTTTTT.

V is TRBV25-1 and J is TRBJ2-1, with D possibly matching TRBD2 (6 bases). Trimming pared 8 bases from V and 0 bases from J, leaving 14 bases between. The CDR3 sequence is 15 residues long. Germline V gene data show CDR1 as MGHDK and CDR2 as SYGVNS. The CDR3 sequence: CASSFAGRSYNEQFF. The CDR3 nucleotides are TGTGCCAGCTCCTTCGCGGGACGCTCCTACAATGAGCAGTTCTTC.

The chain couples TRBV21-1 to TRBJ1-1. TRBV21-1 is termed a pseudogene. There are 16 residues in the CDR3. The DNA for the CDR3 is TGTGCCAGCAGCAAAGAAGCGCCGGCCGGAAGCACTGAAGCTTTCTTT. Its protein is CASSKEAPAGSTEAFF.

This rearrangement joins TRBV19 to TRBJ1-2; D gene ambiguous. The CDR3 loop spans 14 amino acids. Germline V lookup: CDR1 LNHDA, CDR2 SQIVND (reference sequence). V gave up 3 bases and J gave up 3 bases, with 11 bases separating them. In DNA, the CDR3 is TGTGCCAGTAGTATTTCGGGAGGGCACTATGGCTACACCTTC. It encodes CASSISGGHYGYTF.

The chain uses TRBV28 and TRBJ2-1, with 7 bases fitting TRBD2. The CDR3 spans 16 residues. Losses at the gene ends were 5 bases for V and 2 bases for J; bases not matched to a gene: 9. CDR1 MDHEN and CDR2 SYDVKM come from the germline V gene. Written as DNA, the CDR3 is TGTGCCAGCAGTCAAACGTCCGGGACTACCTACAATGAGCAGTTCTTC. Its protein is CASSQTSGTTYNEQFF.

The rearrangement joins TRBV23-1 to TRBJ2-7; D perhaps matches TRBD2 (5 bases). TRBV23-1 falls under the ORF class, with uncertain function. The CDR3 runs to 17 residues. V was clipped by 11 bases and J by 3 bases, with 29 bases between them. CDR3 nucleotide sequence: TGCGCCCCCCCTGAGAGAGTAGCGTTAGGGTATCTCTACGAGCAGTACGTC. Encoded protein: CAPPERVALGYLYEQYV.

With regard to this clone: Other DNA variants within this sample encode the same CDR3. The chain links TRBV13 to TRBJ1-2; a weak D match, TRBD1 (5 bases). The CDR3 covers 14 residues. CDR1 and CDR2 from the germline V gene are PRHDT and FYEKMQ (reference sequence). Trimming removed 3 bases at V and 8 bases at J, with 16 bases between. CDR3 DNA: TGTGCCAGCAGCTTTGTTGGGGGAGGTCGGGGCTACACCTTC. It specifies CASSFVGGGRGYTF.

CDR3: CASSGWTSGTAGELFF. Here the CDR3 DNA reads TGTGCCAGCAGCGGCTGGACTAGCGGGACGGCCGGGGAGCTGTTTTTT. The gene calls are TRBV5-6 and TRBJ2-2; TRBD2 agrees at 12 bases. The CDR3 has 16 amino acids. Trimming removed 4 bases from V and 6 bases from J; junction bases left unmatched: 7. Germline CDR1 is SGHDT and CDR2 is YYEEEE.

This sequence joins TRBV6-1 and TRBJ2-1, with 7 bases fitting TRBD1. The CDR3 is 18 residues long. After removal of 0 bases from V and 7 bases from J, the junction contained 15 bases not matched to a gene. Per the germline V gene, CDR1 is MNHNS and CDR2 is SASEGT. The CDR3 nucleotides are TGTGCCAGCAGTGAAGCTAGTTATGGTAGACAGGGTAGAAATGAGCAGTTCTTC. Protein product: CASSEASYGRQGRNEQFF.

The rearrangement links TRBV19 to TRBJ1-2; the D gene is possibly TRBD1 (6 bases). Trimming shortened V by 2 bases and J by 3 bases, and 16 bases separated the two germline ends. This CDR3 region has 16 residues. Germline V gene data show CDR1 as LNHDA and CDR2 as SQIVND (reference sequence). The CDR3 here is CASSILLGGGDYGYTF. In nucleotides, the CDR3 is TGTGCCAGTAGTATATTGCTTGGGGGGGGCGACTATGGCTACACCTTC.

The chain uses TRBV14 and TRBJ1-6, with TRBD1 matching over 7 bases. After removal of 0 bases from V and 10 bases from J, the junction contained 12 bases not matched to a gene. Germline V lookup: CDR1 SGHDN, CDR2 FVKESK. The CDR3 contains 17 residues. The CDR3 is CASSQEGDLGGGSPLHF. CDR3 DNA: TGTGCCAGCAGCCAAGAAGGTGACCTCGGAGGGGGCTCACCCCTCCACTTT.

V gene TRBV29-1 combines with J gene TRBJ2-2; D perhaps matches TRBD2 (6 bases). CDR1 is SQVTM, CDR2 ANQGSEA, per germline. Trimming left V 4 bases short and J 3 bases short, with 9 bases between. The CDR3 totals 13 residues. DNA of the CDR3: TGCAGCGTTGGGGACTCCTACACCGGGGAGCTGTTTTTT. Translated, it gives CSVGDSYTGELFF.